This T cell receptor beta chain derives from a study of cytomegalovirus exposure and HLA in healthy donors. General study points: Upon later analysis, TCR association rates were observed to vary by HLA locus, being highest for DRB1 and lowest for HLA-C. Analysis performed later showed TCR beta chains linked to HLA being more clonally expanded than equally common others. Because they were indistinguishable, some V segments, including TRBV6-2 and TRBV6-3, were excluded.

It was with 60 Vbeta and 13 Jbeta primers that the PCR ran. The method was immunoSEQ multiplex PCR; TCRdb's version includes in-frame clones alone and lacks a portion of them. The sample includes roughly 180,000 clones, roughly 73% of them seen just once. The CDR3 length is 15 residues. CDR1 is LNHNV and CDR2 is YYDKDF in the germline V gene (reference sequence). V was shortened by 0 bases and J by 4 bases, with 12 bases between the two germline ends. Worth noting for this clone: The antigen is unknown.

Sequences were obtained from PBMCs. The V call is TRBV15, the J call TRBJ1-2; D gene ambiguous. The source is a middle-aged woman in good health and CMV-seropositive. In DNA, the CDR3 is TGTGCCACCAGCAGAGAGGCAGGCCCGGCCTATGGCTACACCTTC. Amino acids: CATSREAGPAYGYTF.